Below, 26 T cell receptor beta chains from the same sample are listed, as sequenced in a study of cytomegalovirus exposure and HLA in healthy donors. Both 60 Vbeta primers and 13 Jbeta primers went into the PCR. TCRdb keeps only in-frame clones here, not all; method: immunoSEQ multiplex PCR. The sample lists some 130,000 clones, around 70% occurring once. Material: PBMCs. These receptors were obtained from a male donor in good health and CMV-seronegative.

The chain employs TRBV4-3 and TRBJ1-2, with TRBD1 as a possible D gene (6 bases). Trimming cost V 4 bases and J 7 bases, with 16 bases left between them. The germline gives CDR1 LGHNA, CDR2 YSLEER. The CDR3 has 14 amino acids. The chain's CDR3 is CASSPQRGFSGYTF. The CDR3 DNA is TGCGCCAGCAGCCCTCAGAGGGGGTTTAGTGGCTACACCTTC.

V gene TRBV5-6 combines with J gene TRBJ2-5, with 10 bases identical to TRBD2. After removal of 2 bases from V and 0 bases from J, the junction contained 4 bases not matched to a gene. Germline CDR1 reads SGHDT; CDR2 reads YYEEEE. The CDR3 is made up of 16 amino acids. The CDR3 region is CASSLTGLANQETQYF. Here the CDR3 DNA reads TGTGCCAGCAGCTTAACGGGACTAGCGAACCAAGAGACCCAGTACTTC.

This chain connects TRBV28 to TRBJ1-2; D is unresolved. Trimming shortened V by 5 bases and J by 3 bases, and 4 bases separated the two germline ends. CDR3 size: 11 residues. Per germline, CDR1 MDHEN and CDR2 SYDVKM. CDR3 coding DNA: TGTGCCAGCAGTGACTACTATGGCTACACCTTC. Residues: CASSDYYGYTF.

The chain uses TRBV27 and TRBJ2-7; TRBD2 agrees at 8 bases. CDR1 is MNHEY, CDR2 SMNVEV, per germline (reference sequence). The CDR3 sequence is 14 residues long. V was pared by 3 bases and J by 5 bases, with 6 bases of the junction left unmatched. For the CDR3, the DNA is TGTGCCAGCAGTTTCGGGGGGGCAACGAACGAGCAGTACTTC. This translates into CASSFGGATNEQYF.

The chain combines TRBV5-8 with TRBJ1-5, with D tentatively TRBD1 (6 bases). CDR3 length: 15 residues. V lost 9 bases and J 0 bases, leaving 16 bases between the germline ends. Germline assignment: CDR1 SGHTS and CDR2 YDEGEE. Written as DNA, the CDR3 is TGTGCCACCCATGAGGGGGGGTTTAGCAATCAGCCCCAGCATTTT. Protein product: CATHEGGFSNQPQHF. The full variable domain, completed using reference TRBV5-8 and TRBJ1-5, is EAGVTQSPTHLIKTRGQQATLRCSPISGHTSVYWYQQALGLGLQFLLWYDEGEERNRGNFPPRFSGRQFPNYSSELNVNALELEDSALYLCATHEGGFSNQPQHFGDGTRLSIL.

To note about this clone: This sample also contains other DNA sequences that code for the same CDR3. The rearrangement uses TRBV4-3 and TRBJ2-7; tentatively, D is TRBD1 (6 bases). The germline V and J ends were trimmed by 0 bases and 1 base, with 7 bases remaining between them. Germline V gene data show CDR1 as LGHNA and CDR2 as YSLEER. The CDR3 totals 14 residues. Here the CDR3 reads CASSQDRGSYEQYF. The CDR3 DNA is TGCGCCAGCAGCCAAGACAGGGGATCCTACGAGCAGTACTTC.

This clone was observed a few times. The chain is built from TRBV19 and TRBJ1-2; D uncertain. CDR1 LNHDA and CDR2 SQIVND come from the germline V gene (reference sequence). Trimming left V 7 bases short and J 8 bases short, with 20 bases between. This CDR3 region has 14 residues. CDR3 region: CASNPGLGGEGYTF. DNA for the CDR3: TGTGCCAGTAATCCCGGCTTAGGAGGAGAAGGCTACACCTTC.

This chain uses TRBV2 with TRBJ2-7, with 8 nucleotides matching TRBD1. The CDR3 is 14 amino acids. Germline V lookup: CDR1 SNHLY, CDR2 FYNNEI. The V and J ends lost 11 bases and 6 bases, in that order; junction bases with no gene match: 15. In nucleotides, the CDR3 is TGTGCCGGAAATGGACAGGGTTTAAATGGCGAGCAGTACTTC. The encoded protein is CAGNGQGLNGEQYF.

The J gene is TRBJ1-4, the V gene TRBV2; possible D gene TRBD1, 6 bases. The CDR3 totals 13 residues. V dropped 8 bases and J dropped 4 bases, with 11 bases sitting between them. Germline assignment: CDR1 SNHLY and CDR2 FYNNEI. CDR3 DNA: TGTGCCAGCCTTAGGGGGTTTAATGAAAAACTGTTTTTT. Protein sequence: CASLRGFNEKLFF.

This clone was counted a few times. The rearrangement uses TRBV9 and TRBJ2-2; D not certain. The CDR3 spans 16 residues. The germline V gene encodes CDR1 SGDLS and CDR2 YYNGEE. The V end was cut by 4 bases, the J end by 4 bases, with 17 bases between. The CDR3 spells CASSTTPGRGTGELFF. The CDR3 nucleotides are TGTGCCAGCAGCACAACCCCTGGAAGAGGCACCGGGGAGCTGTTTTTT.

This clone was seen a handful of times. The CDR3 DNA reads as TGTGCCTGGAGTCCCGGACAGGGGTATGGCTACACCTTC. Its translation is CAWSPGQGYGYTF. The J gene is TRBJ1-2, the V gene TRBV30; TRBD1 agrees at 9 bases. Germline trimming cut 2 bases from V and 5 bases from J; bases unmatched to any gene: 3. The CDR3 totals 13 residues. The germline gives CDR1 GTSNPN, CDR2 SVGIG (reference sequence). The full variable domain, completed using reference TRBV30 and TRBJ1-2, is SQTIHQWPATLVQPVGSPLSLECTVEGTSNPNLYWYRQAAGRGLQLLFYSVGIGQISSEVPQNLSASRPQDRQFILSSKKLLLSDSGFYLCAWSPGQGYGYTFGSGTRLTVV.

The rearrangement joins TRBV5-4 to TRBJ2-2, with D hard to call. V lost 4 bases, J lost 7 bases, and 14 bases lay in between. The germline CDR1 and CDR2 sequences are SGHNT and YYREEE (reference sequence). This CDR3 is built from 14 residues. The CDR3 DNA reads TGTGCCAGCAGCCCACGAGCCGAGATCGGGGAGCTGTTTTTT. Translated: CASSPRAEIGELFF.

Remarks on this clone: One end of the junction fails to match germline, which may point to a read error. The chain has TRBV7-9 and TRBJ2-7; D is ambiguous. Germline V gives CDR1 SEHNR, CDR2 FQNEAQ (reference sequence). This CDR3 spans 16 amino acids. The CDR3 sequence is CSSSRWVGAESYEQYF. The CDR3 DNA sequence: TGTTCCAGCAGCCGCTGGGTAGGAGCCGAGTCCTACGAGCAGTACTTC.

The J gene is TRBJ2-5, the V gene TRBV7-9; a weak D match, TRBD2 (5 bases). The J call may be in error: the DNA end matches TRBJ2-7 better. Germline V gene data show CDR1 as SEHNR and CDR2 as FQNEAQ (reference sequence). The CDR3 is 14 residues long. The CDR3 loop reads CASSHREGLYEQYF. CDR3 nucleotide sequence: TGTGCCAGCAGCCACAGAGAGGGCCTCTACGAGCAGTACTTC.

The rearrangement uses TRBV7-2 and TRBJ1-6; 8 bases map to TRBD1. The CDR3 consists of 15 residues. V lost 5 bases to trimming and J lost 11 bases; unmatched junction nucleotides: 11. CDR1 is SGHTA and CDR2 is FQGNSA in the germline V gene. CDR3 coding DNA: TGTGCCAGCAGCCATGGACAGGGATCAGGGCCACCCCTCCACTTT. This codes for CASSHGQGSGPPLHF. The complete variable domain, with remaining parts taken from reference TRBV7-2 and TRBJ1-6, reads GAGVSQSPSNKVTEKGKDVELRCDPISGHTALYWYRQSLGQGLEFLIYFQGNSAPDKSGLPSDRFSAERTGGSVSTLTIQRTQQEDSAVYLCASSHGQGSGPPLHFGNGTRLTVT.

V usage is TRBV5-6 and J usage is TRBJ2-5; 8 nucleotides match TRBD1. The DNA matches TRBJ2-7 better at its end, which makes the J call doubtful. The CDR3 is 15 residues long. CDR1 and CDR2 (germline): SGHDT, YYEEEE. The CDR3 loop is CASSLFGQGSVEQYF. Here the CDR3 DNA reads TGTGCCAGCAGCTTGTTTGGACAGGGATCGGTCGAGCAGTACTTC.

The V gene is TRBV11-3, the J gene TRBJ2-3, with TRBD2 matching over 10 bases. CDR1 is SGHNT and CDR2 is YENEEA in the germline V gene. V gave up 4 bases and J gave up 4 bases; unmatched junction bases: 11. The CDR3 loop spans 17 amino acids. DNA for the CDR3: TGTGCCAGCAGCTCTCCCGGAGCGGGGGGGCCCCCAGATACGCAGTATTTT. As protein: CASSSPGAGGPPDTQYF.

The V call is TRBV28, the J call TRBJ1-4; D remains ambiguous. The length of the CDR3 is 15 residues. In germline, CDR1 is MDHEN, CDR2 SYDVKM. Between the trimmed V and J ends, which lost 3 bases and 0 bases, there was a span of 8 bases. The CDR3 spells CASSLAAATNEKLFF. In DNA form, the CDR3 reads TGTGCCAGCAGTTTGGCGGCAGCAACTAATGAAAAACTGTTTTTT.

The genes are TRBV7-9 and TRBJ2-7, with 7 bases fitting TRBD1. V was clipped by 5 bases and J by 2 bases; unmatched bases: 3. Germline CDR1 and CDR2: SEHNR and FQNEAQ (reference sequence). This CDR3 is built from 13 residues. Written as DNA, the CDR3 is TGTGCCAGCAGCACGGGACAGACCTACGAGCAGTACTTC. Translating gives CASSTGQTYEQYF.

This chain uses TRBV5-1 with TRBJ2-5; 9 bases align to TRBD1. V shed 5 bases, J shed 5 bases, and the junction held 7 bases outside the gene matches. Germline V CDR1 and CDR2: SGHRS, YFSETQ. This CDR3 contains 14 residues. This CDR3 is CASSYRGREETQYF. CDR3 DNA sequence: TGCGCCAGCAGTTACAGGGGGCGCGAGGAGACCCAGTACTTC.

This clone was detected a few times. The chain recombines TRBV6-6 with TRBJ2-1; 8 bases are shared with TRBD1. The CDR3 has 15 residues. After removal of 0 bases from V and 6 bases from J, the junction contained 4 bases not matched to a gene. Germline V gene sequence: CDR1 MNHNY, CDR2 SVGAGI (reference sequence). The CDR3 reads CASSYSGTGSNEQFF. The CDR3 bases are TGTGCCAGCAGTTACTCAGGGACAGGTAGCAATGAGCAGTTCTTC.

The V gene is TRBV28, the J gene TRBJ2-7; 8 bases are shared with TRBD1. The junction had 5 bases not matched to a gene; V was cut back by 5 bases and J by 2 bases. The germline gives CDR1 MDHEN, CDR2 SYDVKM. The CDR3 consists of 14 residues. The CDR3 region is CASSPDRGPYEQYF. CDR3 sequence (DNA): TGTGCCAGCAGTCCCGACAGGGGCCCCTACGAGCAGTACTTC. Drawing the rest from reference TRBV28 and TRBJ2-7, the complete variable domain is DVKVTQSSRYLVKRTGEKVFLECVQDMDHENMFWYRQDPGLGLRLIYFSYDVKMKEKGDIPEGYSVSREKKERFSLILESASTNQTSMYLCASSPDRGPYEQYFGPGTRLTVT.

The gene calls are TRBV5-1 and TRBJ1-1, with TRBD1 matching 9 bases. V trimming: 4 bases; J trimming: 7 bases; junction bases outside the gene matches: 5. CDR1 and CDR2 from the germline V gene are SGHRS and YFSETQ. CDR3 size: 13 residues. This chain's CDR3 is CASSPDRGGEAFF. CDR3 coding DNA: TGCGCCAGCAGCCCGGACAGGGGCGGTGAAGCTTTCTTT. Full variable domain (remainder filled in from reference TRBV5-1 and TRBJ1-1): KAGVTQTPRYLIKTRGQQVTLSCSPISGHRSVSWYQQTPGQGLQFLFEYFSETQRNKGNFPGRFSGRQFSNSRSEMNVSTLELGDSALYLCASSPDRGGEAFFGQGTRLTVV.

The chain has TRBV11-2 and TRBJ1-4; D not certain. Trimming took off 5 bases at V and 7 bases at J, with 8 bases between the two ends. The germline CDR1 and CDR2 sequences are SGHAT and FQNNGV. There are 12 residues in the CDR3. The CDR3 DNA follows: TGTGCCAGCAGCCCCTCGGGTGAAAAACTGTTTTTT. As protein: CASSPSGEKLFF.

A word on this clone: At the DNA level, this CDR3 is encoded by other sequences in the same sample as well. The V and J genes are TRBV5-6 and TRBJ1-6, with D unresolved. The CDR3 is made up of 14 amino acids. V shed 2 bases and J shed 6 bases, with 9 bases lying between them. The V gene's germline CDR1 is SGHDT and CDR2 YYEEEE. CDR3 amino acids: CASSFGQANSPLHF. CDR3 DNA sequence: TGTGCCAGCAGCTTTGGTCAGGCTAATTCACCCCTCCACTTT. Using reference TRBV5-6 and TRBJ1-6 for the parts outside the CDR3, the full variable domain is DAGVTQSPTHLIKTRGQQVTLRCSPKSGHDTVSWYQQALGQGPQFIFQYYEEEERQRGNFPDRFSGHQFPNYSSELNVNALLLGDSALYLCASSFGQANSPLHFGNGTRLTVT.

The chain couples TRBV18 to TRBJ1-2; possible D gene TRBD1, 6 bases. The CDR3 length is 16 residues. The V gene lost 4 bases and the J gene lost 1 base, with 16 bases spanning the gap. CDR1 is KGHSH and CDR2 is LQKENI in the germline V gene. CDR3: CASSRSTGLINYGYTF. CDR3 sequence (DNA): TGTGCCAGCTCACGGTCGACAGGTTTGATTAACTATGGCTACACCTTC.